This is a list of T cell receptor beta chains from one sample in a study of Graves' ophthalmopathy and Graves' hyperthyroidism. TCRdb fed the multiplex PCR reads into MiXCR, producing one record per CDR3 protein. Of about 700,000 distinct CDR3 sequences in the sample, approximately 39% were seen once. Material for sequencing was peripheral blood. The source is an adult man with Graves' ophthalmopathy. Both conserved end residues are part of each CDR3. A D gene is named only where the DNA matches it firmly. Clone size is given for some rows only: seen once, a few or many times, or a class if the clone is expanded.

CASSVRTGIAPRNTGELFF	TGCGCCAGCAGCGTCAGGACAGGGATCGCCCCCAGGAACACCGGGGAGCTGTTTTTT	-	TRBD1	TRBV5-1	TRBJ2-2
CSALGGQPNEKLFF	TGCAGCGCCCTGGGGGGACAACCTAATGAAAAACTGTTTTTT	-	-	TRBV29-1	TRBJ1-4
CSAGGVAGEKLFF	TGCAGCGCCGGAGGGGTGGCGGGCGAAAAACTGTTTTTT	-	-	TRBV29-1	TRBJ1-4
CSVAPRVGTYEETQYF	TGCAGCGTTGCCCCTCGGGTAGGGACCTATGAAGAGACCCAGTACTTC	-	-	TRBV29-1	TRBJ2-5
CSAPTRALHQETQYF	TGCAGTGCGCCCACGAGGGCACTTCACCAAGAGACCCAGTACTTC	few	-	TRBV20-1	TRBJ2-5
CASSIREPTEAFF	TGTGCCAGTAGTATAAGGGAACCTACTGAAGCTTTCTTT	-	-	TRBV19	TRBJ1-1
CASGFNRDTQYF	TGTGCCAGCGGGTTCAATCGAGATACGCAGTATTTT	few	-	TRBV6-5	TRBJ2-3
CASSLRTSNYGYTF	TGTGCCAGCAGCTTAAGGACGTCTAACTATGGCTACACCTTC	-	-	TRBV25-1	TRBJ1-2
CASSQDGTGNQPQHF	TGCGCCAGCAGCCAAGATGGGACAGGGAATCAGCCCCAGCATTTT	many	TRBD1	TRBV4-1	TRBJ1-5
CACTGALNQPQHF	TGTGCCTGTACAGGGGCCCTCAATCAGCCCCAGCATTTT	few	TRBD1	TRBV6-6	TRBJ1-5
CASSQGTDRGTYEQYF	TGTGCCAGCAGCCAGGGGACTGACAGGGGGACCTACGAGCAGTACTTC	-	TRBD1	TRBV4-2	TRBJ2-7
CASSLGGPMQETQYF	TGTGCCAGCAGCTTAGGGGGACCAATGCAAGAGACCCAGTACTTC	-	-	TRBV7-9	TRBJ2-5
CASSHLRIGELFF	TGTGCCAGCAGCCATCTTAGGATCGGGGAGCTGTTTTTT	-	-	TRBV6-1	TRBJ2-2
CASTLGAGGYGYTF	TGTGCCAGCACCCTCGGGGCGGGGGGCTATGGCTACACCTTC	many	-	TRBV6-6	TRBJ1-2
CASSSWDPRSGNTIYF	TGTGCCAGCAGCTCATGGGACCCGCGCTCTGGAAACACCATATATTTT	many	-	TRBV7-6	TRBJ1-3
CASSSPSGGPGYGYTF	TGTGCCAGCAGCTCGCCCTCGGGGGGCCCTGGCTATGGCTACACCTTC	many	-	TRBV7-2	TRBJ1-2